This is a list of T cell receptor beta chains from one sample in a study of spatial heterogeneity in lung cancer. TCRdb itself ran the 5' RACE reads through MiXCR, one entry per CDR3 protein. The sample holds 95,000 to 120,000 distinct CDR3 sequences, 10% to 12% seen once. Here the sequenced sample was PBMCs, taken at follow-up. These receptors all stem from a female donor with early-stage non-small cell lung cancer. The CDR3 runs from the conserved cysteine through the conserved F or W. Fields, in order: clone size, V gene, J gene, D gene, CDR3 DNA, CDR3 protein. The D gene is left open where the match is weak. A clone size is listed for some rows: how often the clone was seen (once, few, many), or a class if it is expanded.

once	TRBV6-1	TRBJ2-3	TRBD1	TGTGCCAGCGGCCAGACAGGGACCCCTTTGAGTGTTACGCAGTATTTT	CASGQTGTPLSVTQYF
few	TRBV7-2	TRBJ1-3	-	TGTGCCAGCAGCCCAGAGGCTCGACCTGGAAACACCATATATTTT	CASSPEARPGNTIYF
few	TRBV20-1	TRBJ2-3	TRBD2	TGCAGTGCTAGAGATGTGAGGCTAGCGGGACGCACAGATACGCAGTATTTT	CSARDVRLAGRTDTQYF
many	TRBV20-1	TRBJ1-4	-	TGCAGTGCTAGACGGGCAACTAATGAAAAACTGTTTTTT	CSARRATNEKLFF
-	TRBV20-1	TRBJ1-5	-	TGCAGTGCCAGGAGGACAGCGAAAGATCAGCCCCAGCATTTT	CSARRTAKDQPQHF
few	TRBV10-3	TRBJ2-7	TRBD1	TGTGCCATCAGTGCTGGCCTCGCGACAGGGGGCCGCGAGCAGTACTTC	CAISAGLATGGREQYF
many	TRBV28	TRBJ2-3	-	TGTGCCAGCAGTGCCGTGGGGAGCACAGATACGCAGTATTTT	CASSAVGSTDTQYF
-	TRBV19	TRBJ2-5	TRBD1	TGTGCCAGTGCCGTCGGACAGGGGTGGCAAGAGACCCAGTACTTC	CASAVGQGWQETQYF
few	TRBV6-2/TRBV6-3	TRBJ1-1	-	TGTGCCAGCAGTTACCAGGGGTCGACTGAAGCTTTCTTT	CASSYQGSTEAFF
many	TRBV28	TRBJ2-5	-	TGTGCCAGCAGTTCAACTCAGACAGGCTTTTTGGGGACCCAGTACTTC	CASSSTQTGFLGTQYF
-	TRBV29-1	TRBJ1-2	-	TGCAGCGTTGCTTCCGGAAACTATGGCTACACCTTC	CSVASGNYGYTF
-	TRBV6-1	TRBJ2-4	-	TGTGCCAGCACCGGGACAGCCAAAAACATTCAGTACTTC	CASTGTAKNIQYF
-	TRBV6-2/TRBV6-3	TRBJ2-5	TRBD1	TGTGCCAGCATAGGTTGGACAGGGCGAGAGACCCAGTACTTC	CASIGWTGRETQYF
once	TRBV6-2/TRBV6-3	TRBJ1-5	-	TGTGCCAGCAGTTACGACAGTGTCGGGGGGCCCCAGCATTTT	CASSYDSVGGPQHF
-	TRBV5-5	TRBJ2-1	-	TGTGTCAGCAGCTTGGCCAGCTCCTACAATGAGCAGTTCTTC	CVSSLASSYNEQFF
many	TRBV6-5	TRBJ1-3	TRBD1	TGTGCCAGCAGCAGGACAGGGAGAACCTCTGGAAACACCATATATTTT	CASSRTGRTSGNTIYF
-	TRBV7-8	TRBJ2-5	-	TGTGCCAGCAGCCAGCGGCTCCTACAAGAGACCCAGTACTTC	CASSQRLLQETQYF
many	TRBV10-2	TRBJ2-3	-	TGCGCCAGCAGTAGCGGTTCCACAGATACGCAGTATTTT	CASSSGSTDTQYF
few	TRBV10-3	TRBJ2-5	-	TGTGCCATATCTGACAGGTACCAAGAGACCCAGTACTTC	CAISDRYQETQYF
-	TRBV20-1	TRBJ2-7	-	TGCAGTGCTAGAGGACTTCACGCCTCCTACGAGCAGTACTTC	CSARGLHASYEQYF
many	TRBV29-1	TRBJ1-1	-	TGCAGCGCCGAAAGAAGGAGTAACGGTCTGGCTTTCTTT	CSAERRSNGLAFF
few	TRBV7-9	TRBJ2-3	-	TGTGCCAGCAGCTCCGTGGGGGGCTTAGATACGCAGTATTTT	CASSSVGGLDTQYF
few	TRBV28	TRBJ2-3	-	TGTGCCAGCAGTCCCGAGGGTGTGGGGGAAGATACGCAGTATTTT	CASSPEGVGEDTQYF
few	TRBV20-1	TRBJ2-1	-	TGCAGTGCTACAAGGACTATCTCCTACAATGAGCAGTTCTTC	CSATRTISYNEQFF
few	TRBV5-1	TRBJ2-2	-	TGCGCCAGCAGCTCAAACGTCAACACCGGGGAGCTGTTTTTT	CASSSNVNTGELFF
few	TRBV29-1	TRBJ2-4	-	TGCAGCGTATATGGCAGTGGGGTCAAAAACATTCAGTACTTC	CSVYGSGVKNIQYF
many	TRBV27	TRBJ2-3	-	TGTGCCAGCAGTTTAAGCCGGGGGCCAGATACGCAGTATTTT	CASSLSRGPDTQYF
-	TRBV11-1	TRBJ1-6	-	TGTGCCAGCAGCTTGGTCTATGGAAATTCACCCCTCCACTTT	CASSLVYGNSPLHF
-	TRBV27	TRBJ2-7	TRBD2	TGTGCCAGCAGTACCCGGGACTCCGGACTAGCGGTTCCCTACGAGCAGTACTTC	CASSTRDSGLAVPYEQYF
-	TRBV7-8	TRBJ2-3	-	TGTGCCAGCAGCTCGGAGTTGGCAGATACGCAGTATTTT	CASSSELADTQYF
many	TRBV5-1	TRBJ2-3	-	TGCGCCAGCAGCTTGGCGGTGCACACAGATACGCAGTATTTT	CASSLAVHTDTQYF
many	TRBV9	TRBJ1-2	-	TGTGCCAGCAGCGGCCCCAGGGGAAAGGGCTATGGCTACACCTTC	CASSGPRGKGYGYTF
many	TRBV7-8	TRBJ1-5	-	TGTGCCAGCAGCTTAGAGGTCCGGGGTGAATCCAGCAATCAGCCCCAGCATTTT	CASSLEVRGESSNQPQHF
-	TRBV5-5	TRBJ2-1	TRBD1	TGTGCCAGCAGCTTGTTCTTCGGACAGGGAGTCTATGAGCAGTTCTTC	CASSLFFGQGVYEQFF
many	TRBV29-1	TRBJ1-4	TRBD1	TGCAGCGCTCAGACAGGGAGTAATGAAAAACTGTTTTTT	CSAQTGSNEKLFF
many	TRBV28	TRBJ2-1	TRBD2	TGTGCCAGCAGTTTCCCCCAAAGCGGGAGCGAGTATGAGCAGTTCTTC	CASSFPQSGSEYEQFF
-	TRBV12-3/TRBV12-4	TRBJ2-7	-	TGTGCCAGCAGTCCTAATACTGGGTCCTACGAGCAGTACTTC	CASSPNTGSYEQYF
many	TRBV7-2	TRBJ1-4	TRBD1	TGTGCCAGCAGCCCGACAGGGTGGCTAGAAAAACTGTTTTTT	CASSPTGWLEKLFF
few	TRBV20-1	TRBJ2-4	-	TGCAGTGCTAACATGGTAGCCAAAAACATTCAGTACTTC	CSANMVAKNIQYF
few	TRBV20-1	TRBJ1-1	-	TGCAGTGCTAGAATCCCACAGAACACTGAAGCTTTCTTT	CSARIPQNTEAFF
few	TRBV5-1	TRBJ2-5	TRBD1	TGCGCCAGCAGCCGGACAGGGGGCCCCGAAGAGACCCAGTACTTC	CASSRTGGPEETQYF
-	TRBV2	TRBJ1-5	-	TGTGCCAGCAGGGAGGGGTTTAGCAATCAGCCCCAGCATTTT	CASREGFSNQPQHF
once	TRBV5-1	TRBJ1-2	-	TGCGCCAGCAGCTTGACCGGGGCAGCCGATGGCTACACCTTC	CASSLTGAADGYTF
-	TRBV28	TRBJ2-7	-	TGTGCCAGCAGTCCCCGGGCGTCTGAGCAGTACTTC	CASSPRASEQYF
-	TRBV12-5	TRBJ2-3	-	TGTGCTAGTGGTTTAGGGGAGGATACGCAGTATTTT	CASGLGEDTQYF
few	TRBV29-1	TRBJ2-1	TRBD1	TGCAGCGTTGGGGGCGGGACAGGGGCCTACAATGAGCAGTTCTTC	CSVGGGTGAYNEQFF
many	TRBV20-1	TRBJ1-5	TRBD1	TGCAGTGCTAGAAAGCCAGACGACAGGGGGCTAGGATTCGGCAATCAGCCCCAGCATTTT	CSARKPDDRGLGFGNQPQHF